The 20 T cell receptor beta chains in this list originate from one sample, sequenced in a study of graft-versus-host responses after intestinal transplantation. Grafts had their tissue processed, releasing intraepithelial and lamina propria lymphocytes. Repertoires were generated with immunoSEQ multiplex PCR, while TCRdb's copy carries only in-frame clones and drops some. The sample lists some 29,000 clones; over 60% were seen once. This specimen consisted of ileum tissue, obtained 98 days after intestinal transplantation. The receptors here all came from a human patient who received an intestinal transplant, so some T cells may come from the graft donor.

The chain couples TRBV9 to TRBJ2-7, with TRBD1 matching over 8 bases. CDR1 SGDLS and CDR2 YYNGEE come from the germline V gene. V was clipped by 1 base and J by 7 bases; unmatched bases: 7. CDR3 length: 14 amino acids. CDR3 region: CASSVYGRGREQYF. In DNA form, the CDR3 reads TGTGCCAGCAGCGTATATGGCAGGGGGCGGGAGCAGTACTTC.

DNA of the CDR3: TGTGCCTGGAACCCAGGGTATAGCAATCAGCCCCAGCATTTT. Its protein product is CAWNPGYSNQPQHF. The genes are TRBV30 and TRBJ1-5; a possible D gene is TRBD1 (5 bases). Trimming pared 4 bases from V and 0 bases from J, leaving 10 bases between. Germline lookup yields CDR1 GTSNPN and CDR2 SVGIG (reference sequence). The CDR3 contains 14 residues.

The rearrangement joins TRBV19 to TRBJ2-3; TRBD1 matches at 8 bases. Germline V lookup: CDR1 LNHDA, CDR2 SQIVND (reference sequence). Unmatched junction bases numbered 9, after V lost 5 bases and J lost 2 bases. The CDR3 contains 16 residues. The DNA for the CDR3 is TGTGCCAGTAGTGCCTTGACAGGGGAGAACACAGATACGCAGTATTTT. This gives the protein CASSALTGENTDTQYF.

This clone has only a few counts. Within the sample, other DNA sequences also encode this same CDR3. The CDR3 spells CASSYTGGSGNTIYF. In DNA, the CDR3 is TGTGCCAGCAGTTATACAGGGGGCTCTGGAAACACCATATATTTT. This sequence joins TRBV6-6 and TRBJ1-3, with TRBD1 identical over 8 bases. V was clipped by 3 bases and J by 0 bases; unmatched bases: 1. The CDR3 length is 15 residues. Germline CDR1 reads MNHNY; CDR2 reads SVGAGI (reference sequence).

This clone came up a few times. The CDR3 spells CASSLDQGNIGNTIYF. The DNA of the CDR3 is TGCGCCAGCAGCTTGGACCAGGGGAACATAGGAAACACCATATATTTT. This rearrangement joins TRBV5-1 to TRBJ1-3, with a weak D call TRBD1 (6 bases). The CDR3 sequence is 16 residues long. Germline loops: CDR1 SGHRS, CDR2 YFSETQ. With 0 bases removed from V and 4 bases from J, the gap between germline ends came to 14 bases.

The chain combines TRBV6-1 with TRBJ2-7; 8 bases fit TRBD1. V trimming: 6 bases; J trimming: 4 bases; junction bases outside the gene matches: 5. The CDR3 loop spans 13 amino acids. The germline V gene encodes CDR1 MNHNS and CDR2 SASEGT. CDR3 DNA sequence: TGTGCCAGCAGGGTCGGACAGGGTTACGAGCAGTACTTC. It encodes CASRVGQGYEQYF.

The CDR3 here is CASSLRTDETQYF. CDR3 coding DNA: TGTGCCAGCAGTTTACGGACGGATGAGACCCAGTACTTC. This chain links TRBV27 with TRBJ2-5; D is unresolved. CDR3 size: 13 residues. Germline V gene data show CDR1 as MNHEY and CDR2 as SMNVEV (reference sequence). V was pared by 2 bases and J by 5 bases, with 9 bases between.

CDR3 region: CASSLKRGGAWNEQFF. Here the CDR3 DNA reads TGTGCCAGCAGCTTAAAAAGGGGGGGGGCCTGGAATGAGCAGTTCTTC. The V gene is TRBV7-8, the J gene TRBJ2-1; maybe TRBD2 (7 bases). In germline, CDR1 is SGHVS, CDR2 FQNEAQ. The CDR3 sequence is 16 residues long. V dropped 2 bases and J dropped 7 bases, with 18 bases sitting between them.

The chain employs TRBV27 and TRBJ2-1; D not resolved. Germline assignment: CDR1 MNHEY and CDR2 SMNVEV (reference sequence). This CDR3 comprises 11 residues. Between the trimmed V and J ends, which lost 8 bases and 4 bases, there was a span of 6 bases. The chain's CDR3 is CASRLYNEQFF. In nucleotides, the CDR3 is TGTGCCAGCCGCTTATACAATGAGCAGTTCTTC.

The sample holds one count of this clone. The chain uses TRBV5-1 and TRBJ2-2; D is unresolved. Germline loops: CDR1 SGHRS, CDR2 YFSETQ. The V gene lost 5 bases and the J gene lost 4 bases, with 12 bases spanning the gap. This CDR3 contains 14 residues. As DNA, the CDR3 is TGCGCCAGCAGGGGTAGAGAGGCCACCGGGGAGCTGTTTTTT. Protein sequence: CASRGREATGELFF. The full variable domain, in which reference TRBV5-1 and TRBJ2-2 provide the parts outside the CDR3, is KAGVTQTPRYLIKTRGQQVTLSCSPISGHRSVSWYQQTPGQGLQFLFEYFSETQRNKGNFPGRFSGRQFSNSRSEMNVSTLELGDSALYLCASRGREATGELFFGEGSRLTVL.

The chain links TRBV5-4 to TRBJ2-3, with TRBD2 matching 13 bases. Germline-derived CDR1 and CDR2 are SGHNT and YYREEE (reference sequence). The CDR3 has 18 residues. The V and J ends lost 4 bases and 5 bases, in that order; junction bases with no gene match: 13. CDR3 protein: CASSLTSGGPNVGDTQYF. The CDR3 region has the DNA TGTGCCAGCAGCCTGACTAGCGGGGGGCCAAATGTAGGAGATACGCAGTATTTT.

This sequence joins TRBV5-4 and TRBJ1-4, with 7 bases lining up with TRBD1. J lost 3 bases, V lost 5 bases, and 7 bases had no gene match. The germline V gene encodes CDR1 SGHNT and CDR2 YYREEE (reference sequence). There are 15 residues in the CDR3. CDR3 nucleotides: TGTGCCAGCAGTCTTCATCAGGGGGCTAATGAAAAACTGTTTTTT. As protein: CASSLHQGANEKLFF.

The CDR3 sequence: CASSLFGGSSGELFF. CDR3 DNA: TGTGCCAGCAGCTTATTCGGGGGCTCCTCCGGGGAGCTGTTTTTT. The chain has TRBV11-2 and TRBJ2-2, with D possibly being TRBD1 or TRBD2 (6 bases each). V lost 2 bases, J lost 6 bases, and 13 bases lay in between. Germline V CDR1 and CDR2: SGHAT, FQNNGV. The CDR3 contains 15 residues.

This clone was found a few times. V and J are TRBV7-9 and TRBJ1-2; D ambiguous. Trimming pared 5 bases from V and 4 bases from J, leaving 8 bases between. Germline CDR1 reads SEHNR; CDR2 reads FQNEAQ (reference sequence). This CDR3 has 12 amino acids. In DNA form, the CDR3 reads TGTGCCAGCAGCCCCGACCGCTATGGCTACACCTTC. Translating it yields CASSPDRYGYTF.

The V gene is TRBV30, the J gene TRBJ2-1; TRBD2 aligns across 7 bases. Losses at the gene ends were 5 bases for V and 10 bases for J; bases not matched to a gene: 11. CDR3 size: 13 residues. The germline V gene has CDR1 GTSNPN and CDR2 SVGIG (reference sequence). CDR3 in DNA: TGTGCCTGGTCAGCGGGGCGCACACAGGAGCAGTTCTTC. Translation gives CAWSAGRTQEQFF.

The J gene is TRBJ2-3, the V gene TRBV6-5, with D possibly being TRBD1 or TRBD2 (5 bases each). Germline lookup yields CDR1 MNHEY and CDR2 SVGAGI. Trimming stripped 0 bases from V and 1 base from J, with 5 bases between. This CDR3 is built from 14 residues. The CDR3: CASSYSGGTDTQYF. CDR3 DNA sequence: TGTGCCAGCAGTTACTCGGGGGGCACAGATACGCAGTATTTT.

V is TRBV5-1 and J is TRBJ2-1; 7 bases fit TRBD1. Germline V gives CDR1 SGHRS, CDR2 YFSETQ. V lost 4 bases, J lost 6 bases, and 7 bases stayed unmatched. CDR3 length: 14 residues. CDR3 amino acids: CASSPAGTVNEQFF. The CDR3, as DNA: TGCGCCAGCAGCCCGGCCGGGACAGTCAATGAGCAGTTCTTC.

This clone was observed a single time. This chain connects TRBV28 to TRBJ2-7; maybe TRBD1 (6 bases). In germline, CDR1 is MDHEN, CDR2 SYDVKM. V shed 6 bases and J shed 0 bases, with 24 bases lying between them. The length of the CDR3 is 18 residues. The CDR3 loop is CASSPQFRIGTSSYEQYF. CDR3 DNA: TGTGCCAGCAGCCCCCAATTTAGGATAGGGACAAGCTCCTACGAGCAGTACTTC. Supplemented by reference TRBV28 and TRBJ2-7, the full variable domain reads DVKVTQSSRYLVKRTGEKVFLECVQDMDHENMFWYRQDPGLGLRLIYFSYDVKMKEKGDIPEGYSVSREKKERFSLILESASTNQTSMYLCASSPQFRIGTSSYEQYFGPGTRLTVT.

The chain couples TRBV27 to TRBJ1-2, with 11 bases fitting TRBD1. Trimming took 2 bases from V and 10 from J; bases not matched to a gene: 6. Germline CDR1 and CDR2: MNHEY and SMNVEV (reference sequence). The CDR3 runs to 14 residues. As DNA, the CDR3 is TGTGCCAGCAGTTTACAGGGGGACAGGGGGATCTACACCTTC. Its translation: CASSLQGDRGIYTF.

About this clone: At one end, the junction sequence differs from germline, possibly due to a read error. The V call is TRBV7-9, the J call TRBJ1-2; D gene uncertain. The CDR3 runs 15 residues. Looked up from germline, CDR1 is SEHNR and CDR2 is FQNEAQ (reference sequence). The DNA of the CDR3 is TGTGCCAGCAGCCTAAACGTGATAGGCAGCTATCGCTACACCTTC. Amino acids: CASSLNVIGSYRYTF.